Below, 29 T cell receptor beta chains from the same sample are listed, as sequenced in a study of blood T cell repertoires in COVID-19. This table comes from immunoSEQ multiplex PCR, and its TCRdb copy is limited to in-frame clones, with some not included. The sample yields about 200,000 clones, 88% seen once. The specimen was peripheral blood. These receptors were taken from a man aged 35 to 55 with active or convalescent COVID-19.

The rearrangement uses TRBV19 and TRBJ2-2; TRBD1 agrees at 9 bases. Per the germline V gene, CDR1 is LNHDA and CDR2 is SQIVND (reference sequence). The CDR3 has 15 amino acids. V gave up 6 bases and J gave up 8 bases; unmatched junction bases: 10. The chain's CDR3 is CASSVGTGLSGELFF. In DNA form, the CDR3 reads TGTGCCAGTAGCGTAGGGACAGGGCTGTCGGGGGAGCTGTTTTTT. The full variable domain, rest sourced from reference TRBV19 and TRBJ2-2, is DGGITQSPKYLFRKEGQNVTLSCEQNLNHDAMYWYRQDPGQGLRLIYYSQIVNDFQKGDIAEGYSVSREKKESFPLTVTSAQKNPTAFYLCASSVGTGLSGELFFGEGSRLTVL.

The chain carries TRBV12-3 or TRBV12-4 and TRBJ1-2; 7 nucleotides align to TRBD1. The V segment lost 6 bases and the J segment 7 bases; nucleotides outside the gene matches: 8. CDR3 length: 13 amino acids. CDR3 DNA sequence: TGTGCCAGCAGGCCGACAGGGAAAATTGGCTACACCTTC. It codes for CASRPTGKIGYTF.

This chain uses TRBV3-1 (or the pseudogene TRBV3-2) with TRBJ1-2; 8 nucleotides align to TRBD1. The CDR3 contains 16 residues. The germline V gene encodes CDR1 LGHDT and CDR2 YNNKEL (reference sequence). Losses at the gene ends were 0 bases for V and 4 bases for J; bases not matched to a gene: 7. CDR3 DNA sequence: TGTGCCAGCAGCCAAGATAACAGGGGACAGGTCTATGGCTACACCTTC. Translation: CASSQDNRGQVYGYTF.

J is TRBJ1-1 and V is TRBV3-1 (or the pseudogene TRBV3-2); D perhaps matches TRBD1 (5 bases). Trimming cost V 8 bases and J 1 base, with 14 bases left between them. This CDR3 comprises 14 residues. CDR1 LGHDT and CDR2 YNNKEL come from the germline V gene (reference sequence). The CDR3 sequence is CASAQGPSNTEAFF. CDR3 in DNA: TGTGCCAGCGCGCAGGGTCCATCGAACACTGAAGCTTTCTTT.

This clone was found once. The chain joins TRBV3-1 (or the pseudogene TRBV3-2) to TRBJ2-1, with D possibly TRBD1 on 6 matching bases. The germline V gene has CDR1 LGHDT and CDR2 YNNKEL (reference sequence). The CDR3 totals 17 residues. Trimming cost V 0 bases and J 3 bases, with 15 bases left between them. DNA for the CDR3: TGTGCCAGCAGCCAAGAGAGGTCAGGGGCTTACTACAATGAGCAGTTCTTC. It translates to CASSQERSGAYYNEQFF.

V is TRBV9 and J is TRBJ2-5; 7 nucleotides match TRBD1. The CDR3 consists of 16 residues. J was trimmed by 5 bases and V by 2 bases; bases with no gene match: 12. CDR1 and CDR2 from the germline V gene are SGDLS and YYNGEE. The CDR3 reads CASSVSGTEKGETQYF. Here the CDR3 DNA reads TGTGCCAGCAGCGTGTCCGGGACAGAAAAAGGGGAGACCCAGTACTTC.

This chain uses TRBV27 with TRBJ1-5; a possible D gene is TRBD1 (5 bases). Trimming removed 4 bases at V and 3 bases at J, with 16 bases between. This CDR3 comprises 16 residues. CDR1 and CDR2 (germline): MNHEY, SMNVEV (reference sequence). The CDR3 region has the DNA TGTGCCAGCAGTTCCCCGTCATCGGGGGTCAATCAGCCCCAGCATTTT. This gives the protein CASSSPSSGVNQPQHF.

This clone has a handful of counts. The chain couples TRBV6-5 to TRBJ1-2; maybe TRBD1 (6 bases). CDR1 is MNHEY, CDR2 SVGAGI, per germline. V gave up 7 bases and J gave up 1 base, with 10 bases separating them. The CDR3 extends over 13 amino acids. In DNA, the CDR3 is TGTGCCAGCATGCGGACAGTTAACTATGGCTACACCTTC. Its translation is CASMRTVNYGYTF.

The chain combines TRBV3-1 (or the pseudogene TRBV3-2) with TRBJ1-1; D call uncertain. The CDR3 loop spans 15 amino acids. The germline V and J ends were trimmed by 4 bases and 9 bases, with 21 bases remaining between them. The V gene's germline CDR1 is LGHDT and CDR2 YNNKEL (reference sequence). DNA of the CDR3: TGTGCCAGCAGCCCTCAGCGCCAGTCTGCCGCTAAAGCTTTCTTT. Protein product: CASSPQRQSAAKAFF.

This chain connects TRBV7-9 to TRBJ2-2; 7 nucleotides line up with TRBD2. This CDR3 has 16 residues. CDR1 and CDR2 from the germline V gene are SEHNR and FQNEAQ (reference sequence). J lost 4 bases, V lost 5 bases, and 10 bases had no gene match. CDR3 in amino acids: CASSPTLGGTTGELFF. The CDR3 bases are TGTGCCAGCAGCCCAACCCTCGGGGGGACCACCGGGGAGCTGTTTTTT.

The chain couples TRBV5-6 to TRBJ1-2; D remains ambiguous. Per germline, CDR1 SGHDT and CDR2 YYEEEE. V shed 0 bases and J shed 0 bases, with 9 bases lying between them. The CDR3 runs 15 residues. The CDR3 nucleotides are TGTGCCAGCAGCTTGGCCCTCGGAGCTAACTATGGCTACACCTTC. Translating it yields CASSLALGANYGYTF.

The V call is TRBV6-4, the J call TRBJ2-5; D is perhaps TRBD2 (5 bases). The germline CDR1 and CDR2 sequences are MRHNA and SNTAGT. The V end was cut by 6 bases, the J end by 4 bases, with 12 bases between. This CDR3 spans 13 amino acids. The CDR3 is CASSALGGETQYF. In DNA, the CDR3 is TGTGCCAGCAGCGCTCTAGGAGGAGAGACCCAGTACTTC.

This chain uses TRBV12-3 or TRBV12-4 with TRBJ1-1, with D unclear. This CDR3 has 12 amino acids. V was pared by 6 bases and J by 4 bases, with 9 bases between. CDR3 loop: CASSRDLTEAFF. The CDR3 coding sequence is TGTGCCAGCAGCCGGGATCTCACTGAAGCTTTCTTT.

DNA of the CDR3: TGTGCCAGCAGTTTATCAAGGCTAGCGGTGAACACCGGGGAGCTGTTTTTT. Translating it yields CASSLSRLAVNTGELFF. J is TRBJ2-2 and V is TRBV27; 7 positions agree with TRBD2. The V gene end was trimmed by 0 bases and the J gene end by 1 base; junction bases not matched to a gene: 5. This CDR3 spans 17 amino acids. From germline, CDR1 is MNHEY and CDR2 SMNVEV (reference sequence).

The rearrangement joins TRBV13 to TRBJ2-7, with TRBD1 matching over 7 bases. The V gene's germline CDR1 is PRHDT and CDR2 FYEKMQ (reference sequence). The J segment lost 1 base and the V segment lost 2 bases, leaving 2 bases of the junction unmatched. CDR3 length: 14 amino acids. The CDR3 is CASSLWDSSYEQYF. In DNA, the CDR3 is TGTGCCAGCAGCTTATGGGACAGTTCCTACGAGCAGTACTTC. The entire variable domain, with the rest obtained from reference TRBV13 and TRBJ2-7, is as follows: AAGVIQSPRHLIKEKRETATLKCYPIPRHDTVYWYQQGPGQDPQFLISFYEKMQSDKGSIPDRFSAQQFSDYHSELNMSSLELGDSALYFCASSLWDSSYEQYFGPGTRLTVT.

The chain combines TRBV10-3 with TRBJ1-6; D is ambiguous. There are 15 residues in the CDR3. Trimming removed 0 bases at V and 11 bases at J, with 14 bases between. The germline gives CDR1 ENHRY, CDR2 SYGVKD. The CDR3 spells CAISESTGHSAPLHF. CDR3 DNA: TGTGCCATCAGTGAGTCGACGGGCCATAGCGCACCCCTCCACTTT.

This chain connects TRBV6-6 to TRBJ1-2; D unresolved. Looked up from germline, CDR1 is MNHNY and CDR2 is SVGAGI (reference sequence). The V gene lost 6 bases and the J gene lost 4 bases, with 6 bases spanning the gap. The CDR3 is 11 residues long. CDR3 in amino acids: CASSPSYGYTF. The CDR3 coding sequence is TGTGCCAGCAGCCCGAGCTATGGCTACACCTTC.

The chain uses TRBV29-1 and TRBJ2-1; 12 bases match TRBD2. The ends lost 2 bases at V and 0 bases at J; junction bases unmatched: 2. There are 16 residues in the CDR3. Germline V gives CDR1 SQVTM, CDR2 ANQGSEA. In nucleotides, the CDR3 is TGCAGCGTTGAAAGGACTAGCGGGGTCTCCTACAATGAGCAGTTCTTC. Protein sequence: CSVERTSGVSYNEQFF.

V is TRBV7-2 and J is TRBJ1-1, with 7 bases lining up with TRBD1. Per germline, CDR1 SGHTA and CDR2 FQGNSA. There are 15 residues in the CDR3. Germline trimming cut 1 base from V and 1 base from J; bases unmatched to any gene: 3. The CDR3 reads CASSLVPGGNTEAFF. DNA for the CDR3: TGTGCCAGCAGCTTAGTTCCAGGGGGGAACACTGAAGCTTTCTTT.

The chain uses TRBV27 and TRBJ2-3; no reliable D call. CDR1 is MNHEY and CDR2 is SMNVEV in the germline V gene (reference sequence). CDR3 length equals 14 residues. Trimming left V 4 bases short and J 2 bases short, with 10 bases between. The CDR3 DNA reads TGTGCCAGCAGTTGGGCAGGAATCACAGATACGCAGTATTTT. Translating it yields CASSWAGITDTQYF.

The rearrangement joins TRBV7-3 to TRBJ2-1, with TRBD2 identical over 7 bases. The germline V gene has CDR1 SGHTA and CDR2 FQGTGA. The J segment lost 4 bases and the V segment lost 1 base, leaving 4 bases of the junction unmatched. The CDR3 is made up of 15 amino acids. The CDR3 loop is CASSLMGGTYNEQFF. Written as DNA, the CDR3 is TGTGCCAGCAGCTTAATGGGGGGGACTTACAATGAGCAGTTCTTC.

The chain uses TRBV3-1 (or the pseudogene TRBV3-2) and TRBJ1-2; the D gene is possibly TRBD1 (6 bases). This CDR3 has 15 amino acids. Trimming stripped 3 bases from V and 2 bases from J, with 13 bases between. Per germline, CDR1 LGHDT and CDR2 YNNKEL (reference sequence). CDR3 loop: CASSHGGGGNYGYTF. The CDR3 bases are TGTGCCAGCAGCCACGGGGGAGGGGGGAACTATGGCTACACCTTC.

This chain connects TRBV5-6 to TRBJ1-1; tentative D call: TRBD1 (6 bases). V was clipped by 0 bases and J by 8 bases, with 14 bases between them. The CDR3 consists of 14 residues. The germline V gene encodes CDR1 SGHDT and CDR2 YYEEEE. In DNA, the CDR3 is TGTGCCAGCAGCTTGGTCATAGGGGGAACAGAAGCTTTCTTT. This gives the protein CASSLVIGGTEAFF.

The chain employs TRBV5-1 and TRBJ2-1; 11 bases line up with TRBD2. Germline CDR1 SGHRS, CDR2 YFSETQ. V was pared by 5 bases and J by 4 bases, with 5 bases of the junction left unmatched. This CDR3 is built from 15 residues. The CDR3 DNA reads TGCGCCAGCAGGCCGGGGACTAGCGGTTACAATGAGCAGTTCTTC. Its translation: CASRPGTSGYNEQFF. Variable domain in full (rest from reference TRBV5-1 and TRBJ2-1): KAGVTQTPRYLIKTRGQQVTLSCSPISGHRSVSWYQQTPGQGLQFLFEYFSETQRNKGNFPGRFSGRQFSNSRSEMNVSTLELGDSALYLCASRPGTSGYNEQFFGPGTRLTVL.

This chain joins TRBV6-6 and TRBJ1-4; D uncertain. The CDR3 loop spans 14 amino acids. V lost 0 bases to trimming and J lost 8 bases, with 10 bases between them. Per germline, CDR1 MNHNY and CDR2 SVGAGI (reference sequence). The CDR3 DNA follows: TGTGCCAGCAGTTACTCGCAGGTTAGGGAAAAACTGTTTTTT. Its translation: CASSYSQVREKLFF.

This chain connects TRBV19 to TRBJ1-2, with D hard to call. The CDR3 loop spans 13 amino acids. The germline V gene has CDR1 LNHDA and CDR2 SQIVND (reference sequence). The ends were cut back, 1 base at V and 8 bases at J, with 11 bases in the middle. The CDR3 region has the DNA TGTGCCAGTAGTATAGGGGCAGGCCTGGGCTACACCTTC. Its protein is CASSIGAGLGYTF.

This clone was seen a handful of times. This chain links TRBV11-2 with TRBJ2-3; D ambiguous. V was pared by 5 bases and J by 4 bases, with 10 bases between. Per germline, CDR1 SGHAT and CDR2 FQNNGV. The CDR3 sequence is 13 residues long. The CDR3 nucleotides read TGTGCCAGCAGCCCCCGCTTAGCAGATACGCAGTATTTT. Translated: CASSPRLADTQYF.

V and J are TRBV7-3 and TRBJ2-3, with TRBD1 identical over 8 bases. Germline-derived CDR1 and CDR2 are SGHTA and FQGTGA. V lost 5 bases, J lost 2 bases, and 9 bases stayed unmatched. CDR3 length: 16 residues. The CDR3 coding sequence is TGTGCCAGCAGCCCCCGGACAGGGCCAAACACAGATACGCAGTATTTT. Its translation is CASSPRTGPNTDTQYF.

Of note for this clone: A read error may produce the germline difference seen at one junction end. This chain joins TRBV30 and TRBJ1-1; TRBD1 is a possible D gene (5 bases). CDR1 is GTSNPN and CDR2 is SVGIG in the germline V gene (reference sequence). The CDR3 loop spans 11 amino acids. CDR3 protein: CIGQGGSEAFF. For the CDR3, the DNA is TGCATCGGGCAGGGAGGATCTGAAGCTTTCTTT.